This T cell receptor beta chain comes out of a study of blood T cell repertoires in COVID-19. In the study overall: COVID-19 samples from acute and convalescent phases originated in the United States, Italy and Spain. Sample material is recorded as cDNA or gDNA derived from T cells, B-cell-depleted T cells, or PBMCs.

Seattle participants joined during active infection and were tracked over time. Per the original data handling: Amplification of reference gene primers provided the estimated nucleated cell counts. The repertoire was sequenced with immunoSEQ multiplex PCR; TCRdb's copy has only in-frame clones and lacks some. Clone size and V and J calls were adopted from that table, with D and trimming inferred from the DNA. Of roughly 350,000 clones detected, about 89% appear once; the ten largest clones hold about 6%. V was pared by 4 bases and J by 8 bases, with 15 bases of the junction left unmatched. Germline V gene sequence: CDR1 SGDLS, CDR2 YYNGEE. The CDR3 sequence is 16 residues long.

The chain uses TRBV9 and TRBJ1-2; TRBD1 aligns across 9 bases. The sequence derives from a woman aged 50 to 60 with COVID-19, enrolled during active disease. What was sequenced was peripheral blood. CDR3: CASSPFGQGPGGGYTF. The CDR3 nucleotides are TGTGCCAGCAGCCCGTTCGGACAGGGGCCGGGAGGCGGCTACACCTTC.